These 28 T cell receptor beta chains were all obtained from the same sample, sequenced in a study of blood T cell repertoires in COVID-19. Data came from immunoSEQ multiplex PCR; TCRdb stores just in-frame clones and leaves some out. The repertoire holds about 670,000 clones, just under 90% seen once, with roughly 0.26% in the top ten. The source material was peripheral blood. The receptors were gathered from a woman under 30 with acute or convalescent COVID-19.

This CDR3 is CASSGDRGSYEQYF. Here the CDR3 DNA reads TGTGCCAGCTCAGGGGACAGGGGTTCGTACGAGCAGTACTTC. This sequence joins TRBV18 and TRBJ2-7; 10 nucleotides align to TRBD1. Germline V gives CDR1 KGHSH, CDR2 LQKENI. The trim removed 5 bases at V and 4 bases at J, leaving 5 bases unmatched. This CDR3 has 14 amino acids.

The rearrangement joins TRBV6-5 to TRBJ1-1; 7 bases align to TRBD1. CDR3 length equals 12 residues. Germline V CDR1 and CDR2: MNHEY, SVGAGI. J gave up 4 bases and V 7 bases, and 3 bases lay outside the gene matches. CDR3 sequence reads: CASMRQGTEAFF. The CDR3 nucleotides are TGTGCCAGCATGCGACAGGGCACTGAAGCTTTCTTT.

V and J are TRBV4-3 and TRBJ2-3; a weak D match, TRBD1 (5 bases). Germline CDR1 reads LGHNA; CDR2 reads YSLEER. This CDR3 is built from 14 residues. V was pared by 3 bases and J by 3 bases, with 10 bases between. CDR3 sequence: CASSQWGGTDTQYF. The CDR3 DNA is TGCGCCAGCAGCCAGTGGGGCGGAACAGATACGCAGTATTTT.

Here the CDR3 reads CASTGNPYNEQFF. CDR3 sequence (DNA): TGTGCCAGTACGGGGAATCCCTACAATGAGCAGTTCTTC. The J gene is TRBJ2-1, the V gene TRBV19, with TRBD2 as a possible D gene (5 bases). V shed 7 bases and J shed 2 bases, with 9 bases lying between them. Germline V CDR1 and CDR2: LNHDA, SQIVND (reference sequence). The CDR3 runs to 13 residues.

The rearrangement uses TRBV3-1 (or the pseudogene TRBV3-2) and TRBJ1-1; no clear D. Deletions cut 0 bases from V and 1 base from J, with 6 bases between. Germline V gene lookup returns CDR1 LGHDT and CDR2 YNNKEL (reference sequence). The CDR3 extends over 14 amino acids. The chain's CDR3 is CASSQDRQNTEAFF. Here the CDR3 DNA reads TGTGCCAGCAGCCAAGATAGACAGAACACTGAAGCTTTCTTT.

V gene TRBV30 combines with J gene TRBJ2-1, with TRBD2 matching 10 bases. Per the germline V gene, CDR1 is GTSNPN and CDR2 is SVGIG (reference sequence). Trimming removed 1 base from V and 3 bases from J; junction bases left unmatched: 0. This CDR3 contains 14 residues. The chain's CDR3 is CAWSGTSGYNEQFF. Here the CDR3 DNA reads TGTGCCTGGAGTGGGACTAGCGGCTACAATGAGCAGTTCTTC.

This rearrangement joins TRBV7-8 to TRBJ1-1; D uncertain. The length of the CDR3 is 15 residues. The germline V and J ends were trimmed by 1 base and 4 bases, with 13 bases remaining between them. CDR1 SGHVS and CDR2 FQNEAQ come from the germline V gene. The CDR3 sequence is CASSLGRGRSTEAFF. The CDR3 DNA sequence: TGTGCCAGCAGCTTAGGTAGAGGGCGAAGCACTGAAGCTTTCTTT. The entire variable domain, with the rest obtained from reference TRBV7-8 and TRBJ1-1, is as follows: GAGVSQSPRYKVAKRGQDVALRCDPISGHVSLFWYQQALGQGPEFLTYFQNEAQLDKSGLPSDRFFAERPEGSVSTLKIQRTQQEDSAVYLCASSLGRGRSTEAFFGQGTRLTVV.

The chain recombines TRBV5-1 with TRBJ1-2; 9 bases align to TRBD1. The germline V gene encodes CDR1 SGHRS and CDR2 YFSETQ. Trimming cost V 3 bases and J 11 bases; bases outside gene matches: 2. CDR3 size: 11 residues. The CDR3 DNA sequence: TGCGCCAGCAGCTCGACAGGGGGGTACACCTTC. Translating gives CASSSTGGYTF.

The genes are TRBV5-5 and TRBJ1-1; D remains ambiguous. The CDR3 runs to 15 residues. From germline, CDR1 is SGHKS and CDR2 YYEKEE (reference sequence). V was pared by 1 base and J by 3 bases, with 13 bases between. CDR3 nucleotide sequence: TGTGCCAGCAGCTTGAGGAGCGCGGGATACACTGAAGCTTTCTTT. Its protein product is CASSLRSAGYTEAFF.

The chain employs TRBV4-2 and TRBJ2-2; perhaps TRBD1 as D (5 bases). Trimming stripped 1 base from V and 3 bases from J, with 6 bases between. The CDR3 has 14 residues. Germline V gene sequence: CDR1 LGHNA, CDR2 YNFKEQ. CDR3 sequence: CASSQVQDTGELFF. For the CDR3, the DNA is TGTGCCAGCAGCCAAGTACAGGACACCGGGGAGCTGTTTTTT.

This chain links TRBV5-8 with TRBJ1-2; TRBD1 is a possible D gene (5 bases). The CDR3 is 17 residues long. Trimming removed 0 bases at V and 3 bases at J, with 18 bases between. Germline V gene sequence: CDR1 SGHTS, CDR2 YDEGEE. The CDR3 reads CASSLVIRERQHYGYTF. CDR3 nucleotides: TGTGCCAGCAGCTTGGTGATCCGAGAAAGACAGCACTATGGCTACACCTTC.

The CDR3, as DNA: TGTGCCAGCAGCTTGACGCAGGGGGCTGGAAACACCATATATTTT. Protein sequence: CASSLTQGAGNTIYF. The V gene is TRBV7-8, the J gene TRBJ1-3, with 7 bases fitting TRBD1. The ends lost 3 bases at V and 2 bases at J; junction bases unmatched: 4. Looked up from germline, CDR1 is SGHVS and CDR2 is FQNEAQ. The CDR3 length is 15 residues.

The CDR3, as DNA: TGTGCCAGCAGCGTATCGGGACAGGGTAATGAGCAGTTCTTC. Translating it yields CASSVSGQGNEQFF. V gene TRBV9 combines with J gene TRBJ2-1, with TRBD1 matching over 9 bases. The length of the CDR3 is 14 residues. Germline CDR1 is SGDLS and CDR2 is YYNGEE. The V segment lost 1 base and the J segment 7 bases; nucleotides outside the gene matches: 3.

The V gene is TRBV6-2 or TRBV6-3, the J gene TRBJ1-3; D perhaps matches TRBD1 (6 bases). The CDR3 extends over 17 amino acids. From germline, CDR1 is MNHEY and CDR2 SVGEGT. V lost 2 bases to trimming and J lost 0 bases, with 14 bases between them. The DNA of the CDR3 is TGTGCCAGCAGTTACAGGCTTCGGGACAACTCTGGAAACACCATATATTTT. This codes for CASSYRLRDNSGNTIYF.

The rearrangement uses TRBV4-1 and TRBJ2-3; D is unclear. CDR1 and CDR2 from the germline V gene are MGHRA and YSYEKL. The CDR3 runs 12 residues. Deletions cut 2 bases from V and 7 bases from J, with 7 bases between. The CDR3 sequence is CASSQFTNTQYF. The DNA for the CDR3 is TGCGCCAGCAGCCAATTTACTAATACGCAGTATTTT.

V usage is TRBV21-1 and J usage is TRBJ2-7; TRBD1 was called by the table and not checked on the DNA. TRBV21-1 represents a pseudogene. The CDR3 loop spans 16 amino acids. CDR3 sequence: CASSKEGGQLNYEQYF. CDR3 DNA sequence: TGTGCCAGCAGCAAAGAGGGGGGACAGCTTAACTACGAGCAGTACTTC.

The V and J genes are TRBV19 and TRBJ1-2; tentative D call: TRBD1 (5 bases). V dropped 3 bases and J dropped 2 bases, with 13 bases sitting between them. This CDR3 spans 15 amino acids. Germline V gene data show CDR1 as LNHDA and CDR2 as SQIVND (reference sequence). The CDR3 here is CASSMPWGSNYGYTF. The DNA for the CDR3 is TGTGCCAGTAGTATGCCCTGGGGCAGCAACTATGGCTACACCTTC. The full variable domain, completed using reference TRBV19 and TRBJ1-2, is DGGITQSPKYLFRKEGQNVTLSCEQNLNHDAMYWYRQDPGQGLRLIYYSQIVNDFQKGDIAEGYSVSREKKESFPLTVTSAQKNPTAFYLCASSMPWGSNYGYTFGSGTRLTVV.

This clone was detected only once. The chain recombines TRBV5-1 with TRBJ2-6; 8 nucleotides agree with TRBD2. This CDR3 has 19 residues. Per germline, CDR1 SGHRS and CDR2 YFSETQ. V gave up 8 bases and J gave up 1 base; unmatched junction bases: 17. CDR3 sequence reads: CARSASGGGPQSGANVLTF. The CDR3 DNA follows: TGCGCCAGATCAGCCAGCGGCGGGGGGCCCCAATCTGGGGCCAACGTCCTGACTTTC.

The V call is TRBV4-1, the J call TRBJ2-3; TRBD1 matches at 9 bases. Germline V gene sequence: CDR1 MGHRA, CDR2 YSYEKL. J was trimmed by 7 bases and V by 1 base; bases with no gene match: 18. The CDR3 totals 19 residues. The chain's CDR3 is CASSQVPTFSRDREYTQYF. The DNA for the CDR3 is TGCGCCAGCAGCCAAGTTCCTACCTTCTCCCGGGACAGGGAATATACGCAGTATTTT.

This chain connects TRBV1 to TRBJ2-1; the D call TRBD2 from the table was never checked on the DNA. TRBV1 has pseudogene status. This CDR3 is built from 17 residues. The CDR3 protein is CTSSQEEPGLSYNEQFF. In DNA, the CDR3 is TGCACCAGCAGCCAAGAAGAACCGGGGTTATCCTACAATGAGCAGTTCTTC.

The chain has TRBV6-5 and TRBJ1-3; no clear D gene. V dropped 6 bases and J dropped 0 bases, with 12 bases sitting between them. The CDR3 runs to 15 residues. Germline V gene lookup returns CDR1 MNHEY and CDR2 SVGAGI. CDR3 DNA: TGTGCCAGCAGGAGAACCGCGAGCTCTGGAAACACCATATATTTT. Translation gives CASRRTASSGNTIYF.

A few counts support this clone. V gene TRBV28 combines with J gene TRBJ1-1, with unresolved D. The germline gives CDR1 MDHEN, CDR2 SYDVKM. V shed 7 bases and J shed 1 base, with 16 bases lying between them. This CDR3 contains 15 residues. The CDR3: CASKETAPSNTEAFF. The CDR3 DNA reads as TGTGCCAGCAAAGAAACAGCCCCTTCGAACACTGAAGCTTTCTTT.

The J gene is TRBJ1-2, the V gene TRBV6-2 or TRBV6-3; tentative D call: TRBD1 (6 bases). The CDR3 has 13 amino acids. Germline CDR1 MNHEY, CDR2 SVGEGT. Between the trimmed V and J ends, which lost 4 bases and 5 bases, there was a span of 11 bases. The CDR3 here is CASSFAGVYGYTF. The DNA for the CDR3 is TGTGCCAGCAGTTTTGCAGGGGTTTATGGCTACACCTTC.

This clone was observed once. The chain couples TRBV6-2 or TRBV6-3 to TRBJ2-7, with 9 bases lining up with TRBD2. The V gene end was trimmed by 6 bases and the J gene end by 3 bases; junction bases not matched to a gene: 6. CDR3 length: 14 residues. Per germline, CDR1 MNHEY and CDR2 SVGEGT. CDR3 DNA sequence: TGTGCCAGCAGCCTGACTAGCGGCTTCTACGAGCAGTACTTC. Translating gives CASSLTSGFYEQYF.

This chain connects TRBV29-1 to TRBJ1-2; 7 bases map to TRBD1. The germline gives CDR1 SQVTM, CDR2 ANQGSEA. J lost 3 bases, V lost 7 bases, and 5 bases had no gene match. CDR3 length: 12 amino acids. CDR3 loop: CSDLDRDYGYTF. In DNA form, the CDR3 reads TGCAGCGACCTTGACAGGGACTATGGCTACACCTTC. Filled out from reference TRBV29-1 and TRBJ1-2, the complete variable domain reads SAVISQKPSRDICQRGTSLTIQCQVDSQVTMMFWYRQQPGQSLTLIATANQGSEATYESGFVIDKFPISRPNLTFSTLTVSNMSPEDSSIYLCSDLDRDYGYTFGSGTRLTVV.

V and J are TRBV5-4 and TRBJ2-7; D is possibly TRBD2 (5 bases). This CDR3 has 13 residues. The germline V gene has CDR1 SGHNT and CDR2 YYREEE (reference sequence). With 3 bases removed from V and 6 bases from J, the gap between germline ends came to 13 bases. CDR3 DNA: TGTGCCAGCAGCTCCGAGGGCTATGTCGAGCAGTACTTC. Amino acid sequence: CASSSEGYVEQYF.

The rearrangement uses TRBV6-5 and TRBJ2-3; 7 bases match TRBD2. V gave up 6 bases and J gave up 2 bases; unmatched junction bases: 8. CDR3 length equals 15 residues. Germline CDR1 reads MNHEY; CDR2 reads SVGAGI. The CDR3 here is CASRVTSAYTDTQYF. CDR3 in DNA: TGTGCCAGCAGGGTAACTAGCGCTTACACAGATACGCAGTATTTT.

CDR3 nucleotides: TGTGCCTGGAGTGCCGGGACAGGGAATGGCTACACCTTC. Residues: CAWSAGTGNGYTF. The rearrangement joins TRBV30 to TRBJ1-2; 9 bases are a match to TRBD1. The length of the CDR3 is 13 residues. The trim removed 1 base at V and 6 bases at J, leaving 3 bases unmatched. From germline, CDR1 is GTSNPN and CDR2 SVGIG (reference sequence).